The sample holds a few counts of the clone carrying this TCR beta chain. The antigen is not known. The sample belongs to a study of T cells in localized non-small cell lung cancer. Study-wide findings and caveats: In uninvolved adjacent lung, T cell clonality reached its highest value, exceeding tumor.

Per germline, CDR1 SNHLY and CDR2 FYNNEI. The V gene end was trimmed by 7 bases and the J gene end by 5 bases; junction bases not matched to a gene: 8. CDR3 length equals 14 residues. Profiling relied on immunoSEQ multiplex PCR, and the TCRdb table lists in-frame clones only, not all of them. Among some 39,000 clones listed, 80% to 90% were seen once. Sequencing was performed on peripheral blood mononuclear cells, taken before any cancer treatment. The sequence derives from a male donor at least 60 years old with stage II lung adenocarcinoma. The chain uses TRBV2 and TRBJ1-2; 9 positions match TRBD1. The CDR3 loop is CASNREGTGYGYTF. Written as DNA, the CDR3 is TGTGCCAGCAACAGGGAGGGGACAGGGTATGGCTACACCTTC.